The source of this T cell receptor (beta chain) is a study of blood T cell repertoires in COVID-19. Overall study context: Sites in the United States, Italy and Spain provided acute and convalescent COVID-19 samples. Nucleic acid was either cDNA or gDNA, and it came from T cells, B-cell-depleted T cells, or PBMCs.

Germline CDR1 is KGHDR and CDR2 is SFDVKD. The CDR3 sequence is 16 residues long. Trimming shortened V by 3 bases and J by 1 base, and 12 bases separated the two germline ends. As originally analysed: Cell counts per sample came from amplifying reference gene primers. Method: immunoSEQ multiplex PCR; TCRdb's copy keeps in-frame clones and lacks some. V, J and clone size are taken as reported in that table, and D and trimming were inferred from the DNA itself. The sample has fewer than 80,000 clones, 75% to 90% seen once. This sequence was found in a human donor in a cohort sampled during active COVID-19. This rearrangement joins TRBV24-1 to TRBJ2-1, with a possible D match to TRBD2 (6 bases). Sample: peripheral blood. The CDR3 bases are TGTGCCACCAGTGATCAGCGCGGGGAATCCTACAATGAGCAGTTCTTC. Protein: CATSDQRGESYNEQFF.